One and the same sample provided the 21 T cell receptor beta chains below, sequenced in a study of CD8 T cells in ankylosing spondylitis. Study-wide results and caveats: Seemingly distinctive of ankylosing spondylitis blood was a TCR beta motif formed by eight highly homologous variants.

For these receptors, no antigen is known. TCRdb re-analysed the 5' RACE reads in MiXCR, keeping a single row per CDR3 protein. The data show around 140,000 distinct CDR3 sequences, roughly 15% seen once. Sequenced input: blood, either unsorted or a sorted T cell fraction (not recorded which). These receptors all come from a male donor with ankylosing spondylitis.

This clonotype was seen a handful of times. The chain has TRBV28 and TRBJ2-2; D call uncertain. The CDR3 consists of 13 residues. Germline CDR1 and CDR2: MDHEN and SYDVKM. V was pared by 3 bases and J by 6 bases, with 8 bases between. CDR3 DNA sequence: TGTGCCAGCAGTTTCCGCATCTCCGGGGAGCTGTTTTTT. Protein product: CASSFRISGELFF.

This clonotype was counted a few times. The chain combines TRBV28 with TRBJ2-3; possible D gene TRBD1, 6 bases. CDR3 length: 18 amino acids. Trimming removed 2 bases from V and 4 bases from J, with 22 bases in between. CDR1 and CDR2 (germline): MDHEN, SYDVKM. DNA of the CDR3: TGTGCCAGCAGTTTAATACAGGGACCCTCAAGGGGGTCAGATACGCAGTATTTT. It codes for CASSLIQGPSRGSDTQYF. The whole variable domain, filled in from reference TRBV28 and TRBJ2-3, reads DVKVTQSSRYLVKRTGEKVFLECVQDMDHENMFWYRQDPGLGLRLIYFSYDVKMKEKGDIPEGYSVSREKKERFSLILESASTNQTSMYLCASSLIQGPSRGSDTQYFGPGTRLTVL.

This clonotype occurred many times. The chain has TRBV12-3 or TRBV12-4 and TRBJ2-7; D is perhaps TRBD2 (6 bases). The CDR3 contains 13 residues. V was shortened by 6 bases and J by 1 base, with 10 bases between the two germline ends. CDR3 sequence: CASSLGLSYEQYF. CDR3 sequence (DNA): TGTGCCAGCAGCCTGGGACTTTCCTACGAGCAGTACTTC.

This clonotype was seen a handful of times. The chain recombines TRBV27 with TRBJ2-1; 7 nucleotides match TRBD1. The CDR3 sequence is 15 residues long. V gave up 7 bases and J gave up 2 bases; unmatched junction bases: 8. The germline V gene has CDR1 MNHEY and CDR2 SMNVEV (reference sequence). The CDR3 DNA reads TGTGCCAGCACCCGGACAGGCCTACCCTACAATGAGCAGTTCTTC. Amino acid sequence: CASTRTGLPYNEQFF.

This clonotype was detected a few times. The chain carries TRBV4-1 and TRBJ1-1, with 7 nucleotides matching TRBD1. The CDR3 is 13 residues long. Losses at the gene ends were 0 bases for V and 6 bases for J; bases not matched to a gene: 1. CDR1 is MGHRA, CDR2 YSYEKL, per germline. CDR3 in amino acids: CASSQEGGAEAFF. CDR3 in DNA: TGCGCCAGCAGCCAAGAAGGGGGCGCTGAAGCTTTCTTT.

CDR3 DNA: TGTGCCAGCAGCACCCCCGTTGCGGGAAAGAGCACAGATACGCAGTATTTT. Translating gives CASSTPVAGKSTDTQYF. The J gene is TRBJ2-3, the V gene TRBV9; a weak D match, TRBD2 (6 bases). The germline CDR1 and CDR2 sequences are SGDLS and YYNGEE. V was clipped by 4 bases and J by 0 bases, with 18 bases between them. CDR3 length equals 17 residues.

There are a few counts of this clonotype. The chain joins TRBV27 to TRBJ2-1; D may be TRBD1 (5 bases). There are 13 residues in the CDR3. Germline CDR1 MNHEY, CDR2 SMNVEV (reference sequence). The ends were cut back, 3 bases at V and 9 bases at J, with 12 bases in the middle. CDR3 bases: TGTGCCAGCAGTTTCCCTGGACAACCTGAGCAGTTCTTC. As protein: CASSFPGQPEQFF.

This clonotype was observed at least ten times. This chain uses TRBV29-1 with TRBJ2-3; 7 bases fit TRBD2. The CDR3 spans 13 residues. V lost 7 bases to trimming and J lost 2 bases; unmatched junction nucleotides: 6. The germline V gene encodes CDR1 SQVTM and CDR2 ANQGSEA. For the CDR3, the DNA is TGCAGCGCCGGACTAGTGGTCACAGATACGCAGTATTTT. Encoded protein: CSAGLVVTDTQYF.

The chain joins TRBV7-3 to TRBJ2-7, with TRBD1 as a possible D gene (6 bases). This CDR3 spans 13 amino acids. Germline loops: CDR1 SGHTA, CDR2 FQGTGA. V shed 1 base and J shed 3 bases, with 7 bases lying between them. The CDR3: CASSLKQGYEQYF. CDR3 nucleotide sequence: TGTGCCAGCAGCTTAAAACAGGGCTACGAGCAGTACTTC.

The chain couples TRBV24-1 to TRBJ2-1, with 7 bases that match TRBD2. This CDR3 has 17 residues. Looked up from germline, CDR1 is KGHDR and CDR2 is SFDVKD. V shed 6 bases and J 0 bases; nucleotides not matched to a gene: 10. CDR3 sequence (DNA): TGTGCCACCAGTCCCGCCGGGAGGACGAGCTCCTACAATGAGCAGTTCTTC. As protein: CATSPAGRTSSYNEQFF.

The J gene is TRBJ2-1, the V gene TRBV20-1; 7 bases are a match to TRBD1. The CDR3 is 15 residues long. V shed 3 bases, J shed 2 bases, and the junction held 7 bases outside the gene matches. Germline assignment: CDR1 DFQATT and CDR2 SNEGSKA (reference sequence). CDR3 DNA: TGCAGTGCTAGGGAACCGGGACAGCCCTACAATGAGCAGTTCTTC. Its translation: CSAREPGQPYNEQFF.

The gene calls are TRBV15 and TRBJ1-1; D unclear. The CDR3 is made up of 14 amino acids. Germline CDR1 and CDR2: LNHNV and YYDKDF (reference sequence). V lost 0 bases, J lost 5 bases, and 10 bases lay in between. The CDR3 loop reads CATSRDLRVTEAFF. The CDR3 nucleotides read TGTGCCACCAGCAGAGATCTGAGGGTTACTGAAGCTTTCTTT.

The J gene is TRBJ1-5, the V gene TRBV16; maybe TRBD1 (5 bases). This CDR3 has 13 residues. The V and J ends lost 5 bases and 7 bases respectively, with 12 bases between them. The germline CDR1 and CDR2 sequences are KGHSY and FQNENV. The CDR3 DNA is TGTGCCAGCAGCATCGGGGGAGGGCAGCCCCAGCATTTT. It codes for CASSIGGGQPQHF.

This clonotype has only a few counts. The genes are TRBV5-1 and TRBJ1-1; D gene uncertain. V lost 0 bases and J lost 0, with 9 bases in between. The germline CDR1 and CDR2 sequences are SGHRS and YFSETQ. This CDR3 region has 15 residues. CDR3 region: CASSLEGYMNTEAFF. CDR3 DNA sequence: TGCGCCAGCAGCTTGGAGGGATATATGAACACTGAAGCTTTCTTT.

The gene calls are TRBV20-1 and TRBJ2-2, with 10 bases lining up with TRBD2. Germline V gene lookup returns CDR1 DFQATT and CDR2 SNEGSKA (reference sequence). J gave up 6 bases and V 2 bases, and 3 bases lay outside the gene matches. The CDR3 runs 14 residues. As DNA, the CDR3 is TGCAGTGCTAGAAGCGGGAGGGCCTCCGGGGAGCTGTTTTTT. This translates into CSARSGRASGELFF.

The table lists this clonotype with many counts. J is TRBJ2-3 and V is TRBV4-2; 9 nucleotides line up with TRBD2. The CDR3 is 17 amino acids. CDR1 is LGHNA and CDR2 is YNFKEQ in the germline V gene. The trim removed 4 bases at V and 0 bases at J, leaving 8 bases unmatched. The CDR3 reads CASSRRMREGSTDTQYF. For the CDR3, the DNA is TGTGCCAGCAGCCGCCGGATGCGGGAGGGTAGCACAGATACGCAGTATTTT.

The sample holds a few counts of this clonotype. CDR3 in DNA: TGCAGTGCTAACGGACTGCACACAGATACGCAGTATTTT. Its translation: CSANGLHTDTQYF. V and J are TRBV20-1 and TRBJ2-3; a possible D gene is TRBD2 (5 bases). The V end was cut by 4 bases, the J end by 2 bases, with 10 bases between. This CDR3 has 13 amino acids. Germline-derived CDR1 and CDR2 are DFQATT and SNEGSKA (reference sequence).

CDR3 protein: CASSPYPGIHQPQHF. The CDR3 coding sequence is TGTGCCAGCTCACCGTACCCGGGAATTCATCAGCCCCAGCATTTT. V gene TRBV18 combines with J gene TRBJ1-5; no definite D call. Deletions cut 3 bases from V and 5 bases from J, with 14 bases between. This CDR3 has 15 amino acids. Per germline, CDR1 KGHSH and CDR2 LQKENI.

This clonotype has a handful of counts. This chain joins TRBV12-3 or TRBV12-4 and TRBJ2-5, with D perhaps matching TRBD1 (6 bases). The V end lost 4 bases, the J end lost 2 bases, and 11 bases lay between the germline ends. CDR3 length: 14 amino acids. Written as DNA, the CDR3 is TGTGCCAGCAGTTCCACGGACAGTCAAGAGACCCAGTACTTC. Translation gives CASSSTDSQETQYF.

The chain carries TRBV7-2 and TRBJ1-6; tentative D call: TRBD1 (5 bases). Germline CDR1 is SGHTA and CDR2 is FQGNSA. The ends were cut back, 5 bases at V and 9 bases at J, with 23 bases in the middle. The CDR3 has 17 amino acids. CDR3 sequence: CASSASRDIGVVSPLHF. As DNA, the CDR3 is TGTGCCAGCAGCGCATCGCGAGATATAGGGGTAGTTTCACCCCTCCACTTT.

This clonotype was picked up a small number of times. J is TRBJ2-1 and V is TRBV4-2; TRBD2 matches at 16 bases. The CDR3 has 16 amino acids. Germline CDR1 reads LGHNA; CDR2 reads YNFKEQ. Trimming cost V 5 bases and J 2 bases; bases outside gene matches: 0. CDR3: CASSGTSGRAYNEQFF. The CDR3 DNA reads TGTGCCAGCAGCGGGACTAGCGGGAGGGCCTACAATGAGCAGTTCTTC.